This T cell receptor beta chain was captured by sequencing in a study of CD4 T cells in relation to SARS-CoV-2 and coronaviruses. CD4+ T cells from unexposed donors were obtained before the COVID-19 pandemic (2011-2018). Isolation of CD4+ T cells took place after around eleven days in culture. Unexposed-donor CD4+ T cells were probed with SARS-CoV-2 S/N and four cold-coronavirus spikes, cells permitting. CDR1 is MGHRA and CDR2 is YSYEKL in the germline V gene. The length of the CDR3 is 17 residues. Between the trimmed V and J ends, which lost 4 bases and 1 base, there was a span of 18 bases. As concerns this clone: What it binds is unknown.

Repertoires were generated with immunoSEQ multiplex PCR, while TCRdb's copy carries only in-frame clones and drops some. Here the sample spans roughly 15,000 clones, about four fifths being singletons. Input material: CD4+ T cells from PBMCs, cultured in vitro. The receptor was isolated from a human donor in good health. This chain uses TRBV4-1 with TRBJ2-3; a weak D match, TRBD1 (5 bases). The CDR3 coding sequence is TGCGCCAGCAGCCCCTCAGGGCAGGGATTAGGCACAGATACGCAGTATTTT. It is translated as CASSPSGQGLGTDTQYF.